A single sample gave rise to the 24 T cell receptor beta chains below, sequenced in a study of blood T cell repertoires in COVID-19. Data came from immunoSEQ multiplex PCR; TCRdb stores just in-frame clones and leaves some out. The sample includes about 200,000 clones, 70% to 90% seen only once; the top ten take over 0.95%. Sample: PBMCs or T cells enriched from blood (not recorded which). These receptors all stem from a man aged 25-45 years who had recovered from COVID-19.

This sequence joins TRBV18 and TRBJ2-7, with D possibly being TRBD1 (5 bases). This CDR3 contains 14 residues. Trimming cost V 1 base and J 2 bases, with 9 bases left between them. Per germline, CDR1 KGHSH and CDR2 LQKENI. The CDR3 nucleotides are TGTGCCAGCTCACCACTCAAGGACACCTACGAGCAGTACTTC. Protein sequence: CASSPLKDTYEQYF.

The CDR3 DNA sequence: TGTGCCAGCAGCGTAGGGCAGGCCCTTAATGAAAAACTGTTTTTT. Its translation: CASSVGQALNEKLFF. V is TRBV9 and J is TRBJ1-4; unclear D gene. Germline V gene sequence: CDR1 SGDLS, CDR2 YYNGEE. The CDR3 runs to 15 residues. V was clipped by 0 bases and J by 4 bases, with 10 bases between them.

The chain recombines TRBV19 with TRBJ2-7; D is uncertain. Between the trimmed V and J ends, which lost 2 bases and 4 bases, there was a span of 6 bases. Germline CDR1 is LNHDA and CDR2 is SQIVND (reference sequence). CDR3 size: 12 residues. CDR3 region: CASSINRYEQYF. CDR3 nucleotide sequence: TGTGCCAGTAGTATAAATAGATACGAGCAGTACTTC.

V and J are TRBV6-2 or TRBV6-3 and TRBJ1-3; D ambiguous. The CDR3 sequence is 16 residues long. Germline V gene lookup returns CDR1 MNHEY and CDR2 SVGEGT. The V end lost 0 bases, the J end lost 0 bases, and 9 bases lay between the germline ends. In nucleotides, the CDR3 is TGTGCCAGCAGTTACTCCGTAGACTACTCTGGAAACACCATATATTTT. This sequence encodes CASSYSVDYSGNTIYF.

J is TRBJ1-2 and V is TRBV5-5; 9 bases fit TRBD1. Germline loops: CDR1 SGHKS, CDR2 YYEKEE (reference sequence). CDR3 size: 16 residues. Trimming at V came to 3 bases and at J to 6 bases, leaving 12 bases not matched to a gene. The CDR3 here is CASSSQVGQGRHGYTF. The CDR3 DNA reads TGTGCCAGCAGCTCCCAGGTGGGACAGGGACGACATGGCTACACCTTC.

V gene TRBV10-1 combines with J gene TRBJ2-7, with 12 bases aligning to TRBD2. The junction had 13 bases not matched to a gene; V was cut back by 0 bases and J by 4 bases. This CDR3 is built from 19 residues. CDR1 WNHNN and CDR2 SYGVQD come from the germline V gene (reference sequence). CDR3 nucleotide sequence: TGCGCCAGCAGTGAGTCTGGACTAGCGGGGAGCCCCGGCCTTTACGAGCAGTACTTC. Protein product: CASSESGLAGSPGLYEQYF.

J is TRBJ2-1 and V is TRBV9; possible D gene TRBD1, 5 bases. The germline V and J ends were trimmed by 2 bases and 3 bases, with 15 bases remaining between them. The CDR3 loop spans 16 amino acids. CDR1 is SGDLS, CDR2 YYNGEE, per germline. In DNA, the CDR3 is TGTGCCAGCAGCGTCCTAGGGGATGAGGTCTACAATGAGCAGTTCTTC. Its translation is CASSVLGDEVYNEQFF.

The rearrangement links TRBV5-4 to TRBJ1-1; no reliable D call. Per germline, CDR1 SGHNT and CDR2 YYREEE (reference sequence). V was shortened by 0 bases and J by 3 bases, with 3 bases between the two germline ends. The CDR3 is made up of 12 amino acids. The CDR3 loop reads CASSLVDTEAFF. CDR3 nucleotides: TGTGCCAGCAGCTTGGTCGACACTGAAGCTTTCTTT.

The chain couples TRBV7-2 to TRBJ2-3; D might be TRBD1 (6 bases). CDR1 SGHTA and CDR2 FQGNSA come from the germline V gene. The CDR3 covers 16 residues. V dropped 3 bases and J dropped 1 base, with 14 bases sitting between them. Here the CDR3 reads CASSFGERTGTDTQYF. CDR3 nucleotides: TGTGCCAGCAGCTTTGGTGAGAGGACAGGCACAGATACGCAGTATTTT.

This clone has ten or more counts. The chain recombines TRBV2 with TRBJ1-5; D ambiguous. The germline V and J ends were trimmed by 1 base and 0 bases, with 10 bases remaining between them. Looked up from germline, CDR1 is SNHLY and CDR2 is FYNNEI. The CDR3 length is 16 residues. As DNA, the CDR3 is TGTGCCAGCAGTGAAGAGTTCCAGTATAGCAATCAGCCCCAGCATTTT. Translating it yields CASSEEFQYSNQPQHF.

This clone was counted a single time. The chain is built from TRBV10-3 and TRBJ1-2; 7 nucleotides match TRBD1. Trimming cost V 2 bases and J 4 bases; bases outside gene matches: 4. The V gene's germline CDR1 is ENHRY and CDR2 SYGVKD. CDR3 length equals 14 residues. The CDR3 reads CAISEATGSYGYTF. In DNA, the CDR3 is TGTGCCATCAGTGAGGCGACAGGGAGCTATGGCTACACCTTC.

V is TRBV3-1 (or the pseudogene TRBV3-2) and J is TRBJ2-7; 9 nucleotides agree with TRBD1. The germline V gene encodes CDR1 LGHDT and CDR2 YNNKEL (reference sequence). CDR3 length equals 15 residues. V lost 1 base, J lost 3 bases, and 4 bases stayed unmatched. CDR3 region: CASSQVGTGFYEQYF. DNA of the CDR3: TGTGCCAGCAGCCAAGTAGGGACAGGGTTCTACGAGCAGTACTTC.

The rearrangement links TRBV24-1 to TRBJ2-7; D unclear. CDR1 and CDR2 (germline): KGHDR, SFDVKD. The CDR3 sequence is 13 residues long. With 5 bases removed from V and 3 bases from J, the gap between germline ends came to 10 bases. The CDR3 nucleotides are TGTGCCACCAGTGCGGGTCTGGACTACGAGCAGTACTTC. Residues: CATSAGLDYEQYF.

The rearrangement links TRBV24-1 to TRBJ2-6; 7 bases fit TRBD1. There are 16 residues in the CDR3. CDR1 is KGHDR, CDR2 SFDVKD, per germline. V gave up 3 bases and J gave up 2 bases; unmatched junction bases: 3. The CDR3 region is CATSDTGTAGANVLTF. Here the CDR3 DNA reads TGTGCCACCAGTGATACCGGGACAGCTGGGGCCAACGTCCTGACTTTC.

CDR3 in DNA: TGTGCCAGCAGCTTAGCAGCGGGCCCCGCCACAGATACGCAGTATTTT. Translation: CASSLAAGPATDTQYF. The V call is TRBV7-8, the J call TRBJ2-3, with D tentatively TRBD2 (6 bases). Trimming took off 0 bases at V and 2 bases at J, with 12 bases between the two ends. This CDR3 has 16 residues. Germline CDR1 reads SGHVS; CDR2 reads FQNEAQ.

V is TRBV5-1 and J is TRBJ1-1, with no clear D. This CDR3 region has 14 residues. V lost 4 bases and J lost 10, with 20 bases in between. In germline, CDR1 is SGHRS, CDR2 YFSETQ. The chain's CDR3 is CASSPEGRVERAFF. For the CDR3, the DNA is TGCGCCAGCAGCCCAGAGGGCCGGGTTGAGAGAGCTTTCTTT.

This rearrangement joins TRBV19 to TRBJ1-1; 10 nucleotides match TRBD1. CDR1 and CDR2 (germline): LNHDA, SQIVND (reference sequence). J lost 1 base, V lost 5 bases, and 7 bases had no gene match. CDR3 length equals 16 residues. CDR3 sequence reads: CASSLGQGYGNTEAFF. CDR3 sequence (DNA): TGTGCCAGTAGTTTGGGACAGGGGTACGGGAACACTGAAGCTTTCTTT. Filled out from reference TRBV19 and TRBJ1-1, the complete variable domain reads DGGITQSPKYLFRKEGQNVTLSCEQNLNHDAMYWYRQDPGQGLRLIYYSQIVNDFQKGDIAEGYSVSREKKESFPLTVTSAQKNPTAFYLCASSLGQGYGNTEAFFGQGTRLTVV.

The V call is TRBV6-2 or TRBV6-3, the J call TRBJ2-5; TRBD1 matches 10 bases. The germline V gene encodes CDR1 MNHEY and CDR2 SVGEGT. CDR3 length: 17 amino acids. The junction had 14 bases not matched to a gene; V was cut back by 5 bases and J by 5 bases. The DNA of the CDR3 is TGTGCCAGCAGTGGGCCGGGACAGGGGACGAGGTGGGAGACCCAGTACTTC. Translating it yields CASSGPGQGTRWETQYF.

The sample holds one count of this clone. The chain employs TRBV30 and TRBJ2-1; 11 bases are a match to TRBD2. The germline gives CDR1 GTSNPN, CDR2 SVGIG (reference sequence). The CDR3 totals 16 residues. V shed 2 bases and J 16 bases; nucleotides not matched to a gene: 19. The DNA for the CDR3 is TGTGCCTGGAGTCAGAGCATCCCGGGACTAGCGGTAAGGGAATTCTTC. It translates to CAWSQSIPGLAVREFF. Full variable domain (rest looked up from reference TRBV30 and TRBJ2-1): SQTIHQWPATLVQPVGSPLSLECTVEGTSNPNLYWYRQAAGRGLQLLFYSVGIGQISSEVPQNLSASRPQDRQFILSSKKLLLSDSGFYLCAWSQSIPGLAVREFFGPGTRLTVL.

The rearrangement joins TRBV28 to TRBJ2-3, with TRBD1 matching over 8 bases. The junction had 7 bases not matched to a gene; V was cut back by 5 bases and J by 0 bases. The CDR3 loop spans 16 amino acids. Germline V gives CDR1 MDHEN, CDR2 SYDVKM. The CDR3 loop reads CASSAPTGASTDTQYF. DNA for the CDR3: TGTGCCAGCAGTGCCCCGACAGGGGCAAGCACAGATACGCAGTATTTT.

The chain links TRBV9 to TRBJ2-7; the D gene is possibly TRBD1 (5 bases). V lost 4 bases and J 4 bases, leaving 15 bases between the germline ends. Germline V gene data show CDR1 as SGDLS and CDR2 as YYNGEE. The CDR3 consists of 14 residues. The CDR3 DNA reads TGTGCCAGCAGCACAACCCCGGACACTTACGAGCAGTACTTC. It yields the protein CASSTTPDTYEQYF.

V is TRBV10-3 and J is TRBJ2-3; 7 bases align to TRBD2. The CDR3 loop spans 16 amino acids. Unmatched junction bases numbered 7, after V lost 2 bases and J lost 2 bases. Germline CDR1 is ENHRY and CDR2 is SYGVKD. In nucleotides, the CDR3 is TGTGCCATCAGTGAGGACCTAGCGGAGGCCACAGATACGCAGTATTTT. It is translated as CAISEDLAEATDTQYF.

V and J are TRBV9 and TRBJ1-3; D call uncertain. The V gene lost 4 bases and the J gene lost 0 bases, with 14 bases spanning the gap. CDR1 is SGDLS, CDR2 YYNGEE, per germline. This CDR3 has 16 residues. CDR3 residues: CASSRGGSLSGNTIYF. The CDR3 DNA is TGTGCCAGCAGCCGAGGAGGGTCCCTCTCTGGAAACACCATATATTTT.

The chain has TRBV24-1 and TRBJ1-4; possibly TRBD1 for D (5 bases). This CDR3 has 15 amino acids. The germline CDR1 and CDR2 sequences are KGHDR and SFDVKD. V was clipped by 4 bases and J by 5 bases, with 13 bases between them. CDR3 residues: CATSEGRSENEKLFF. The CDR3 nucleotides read TGTGCCACCAGTGAGGGGCGTAGTGAGAATGAAAAACTGTTTTTT.